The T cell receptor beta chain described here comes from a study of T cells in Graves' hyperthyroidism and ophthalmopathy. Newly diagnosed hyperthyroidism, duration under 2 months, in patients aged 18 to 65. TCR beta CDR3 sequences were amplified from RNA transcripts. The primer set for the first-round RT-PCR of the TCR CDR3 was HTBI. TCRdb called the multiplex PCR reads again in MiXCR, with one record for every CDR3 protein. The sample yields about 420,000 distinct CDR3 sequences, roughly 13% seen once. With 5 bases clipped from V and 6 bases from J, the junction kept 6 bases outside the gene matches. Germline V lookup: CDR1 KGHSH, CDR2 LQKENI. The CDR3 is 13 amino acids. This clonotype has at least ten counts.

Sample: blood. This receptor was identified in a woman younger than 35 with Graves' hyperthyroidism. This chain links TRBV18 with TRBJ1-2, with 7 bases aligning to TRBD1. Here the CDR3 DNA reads TGTGCCAGCTCAGAGACTACAGGGGATGGCTACACCTTC. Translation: CASSETTGDGYTF.